The 16 T cell receptor beta chains reported below all come from one sample, sequenced in a study of blood T cell repertoires in COVID-19. Method: immunoSEQ multiplex PCR; TCRdb's copy keeps in-frame clones and lacks some. In the table there are under 350,000 clones, approximately 85% of which are singletons. Input material: peripheral blood. All receptors derive from a human donor in a cohort sampled during active COVID-19.

The V call is TRBV5-1, the J call TRBJ1-5; a weak D match, TRBD1 (5 bases). The CDR3 is made up of 15 amino acids. The germline gives CDR1 SGHRS, CDR2 YFSETQ. Trimming cost V 4 bases and J 7 bases, with 18 bases left between them. CDR3 nucleotide sequence: TGCGCCAGCAGCGTAACAGGCGAGGGAGGACAGCCCCAGCATTTT. Translating gives CASSVTGEGGQPQHF.

This clone appeared a single time. CDR3 in amino acids: CASSLDSGQPQHF. The CDR3 DNA reads TGTGCCAGCAGTTTAGATTCGGGTCAGCCCCAGCATTTT. The chain combines TRBV12-3 or TRBV12-4 with TRBJ1-5; D gene unclear. CDR3 length equals 13 residues. V lost 1 base and J 6 bases, leaving 7 bases between the germline ends.

The chain carries TRBV6-2 or TRBV6-3 and TRBJ2-7; a weak D match, TRBD1 (5 bases). Germline V gives CDR1 MNHEY, CDR2 SVGEGT. CDR3 length: 14 amino acids. Between the trimmed V and J ends, which lost 0 bases and 1 base, there was a span of 7 bases. The CDR3, as DNA: TGTGCCAGCAGTTACTCGGGGCTTTCCTACGAGCAGTACTTC. Encoded protein: CASSYSGLSYEQYF.

This chain links TRBV29-1 with TRBJ1-1, with a tentative D call TRBD1 (5 bases). The V gene's germline CDR1 is SQVTM and CDR2 ANQGSEA. This CDR3 has 12 residues. Trimming cost V 7 bases and J 1 base, with 10 bases left between them. This CDR3 reads CSGGRGNTEAFF. In DNA form, the CDR3 reads TGCAGCGGGGGACGGGGGAACACTGAAGCTTTCTTT.

The gene calls are TRBV7-9 and TRBJ1-1, with D unresolved. The CDR3 covers 13 residues. Germline V gives CDR1 SEHNR, CDR2 FQNEAQ (reference sequence). V shed 1 base and J shed 6 bases, with 9 bases lying between them. The CDR3 coding sequence is TGTGCCAGCAGCTTAGAGGAGATGGCTGAAGCTTTCTTT. Translated, it gives CASSLEEMAEAFF.

This chain links TRBV5-6 with TRBJ1-4; the match to TRBD1 covers 9 bases. V trimming: 3 bases; J trimming: 7 bases; junction bases outside the gene matches: 7. The CDR3 is 15 amino acids. Germline-derived CDR1 and CDR2 are SGHDT and YYEEEE. As DNA, the CDR3 is TGTGCCAGCAGCTCGAGGGGGACAGGGTTTGAAAAACTGTTTTTT. Amino acid sequence: CASSSRGTGFEKLFF. Full variable domain (outside the CDR3, taken from reference TRBV5-6 and TRBJ1-4): DAGVTQSPTHLIKTRGQQVTLRCSPKSGHDTVSWYQQALGQGPQFIFQYYEEEERQRGNFPDRFSGHQFPNYSSELNVNALLLGDSALYLCASSSRGTGFEKLFFGSGTQLSVL.

The gene calls are TRBV7-9 and TRBJ1-1; 7 bases are shared with TRBD1. With 3 bases clipped from V and 3 bases from J, the junction kept 4 bases outside the gene matches. The CDR3 spans 14 residues. Germline CDR1 reads SEHNR; CDR2 reads FQNEAQ (reference sequence). The CDR3 region is CASSFLQGDTEAFF. CDR3 DNA sequence: TGTGCCAGCAGCTTTCTTCAGGGGGACACTGAAGCTTTCTTT. The full variable domain, with the rest looked up from reference TRBV7-9 and TRBJ1-1, is DTGVSQNPRHKITKRGQNVTFRCDPISEHNRLYWYRQTLGQGPEFLTYFQNEAQLEKSRLLSDRFSAERPKGSFSTLEIQRTEQGDSAMYLCASSFLQGDTEAFFGQGTRLTVV.

The genes are TRBV7-2 and TRBJ1-2; TRBD1 aligns across 10 bases. Germline V gives CDR1 SGHTA, CDR2 FQGNSA. Unmatched junction bases numbered 4, after V lost 7 bases and J lost 2 bases. The CDR3 has 14 amino acids. CDR3 sequence (DNA): TGTGCCAGCAACCCGGGACAGGGGAACTATGGCTACACCTTC. As protein: CASNPGQGNYGYTF.

V is TRBV24-1 and J is TRBJ2-3; D unclear. Germline V lookup: CDR1 KGHDR, CDR2 SFDVKD. V gave up 4 bases and J gave up 7 bases, with 14 bases separating them. This CDR3 is built from 14 residues. The CDR3 loop reads CATSDPNLSHTQYF. CDR3 in DNA: TGTGCCACCAGTGACCCGAACCTATCGCATACGCAGTATTTT.

V usage is TRBV19 and J usage is TRBJ2-2; 7 bases agree with TRBD1. The junction had 12 bases not matched to a gene; V was cut back by 7 bases and J by 4 bases. Germline V gene data show CDR1 as LNHDA and CDR2 as SQIVND (reference sequence). The CDR3 loop spans 16 amino acids. DNA for the CDR3: TGTGCCAGTACTCTAGGGGCCTACAGGGGCACCGGGGAGCTGTTTTTT. Translation gives CASTLGAYRGTGELFF.

J is TRBJ2-3 and V is TRBV6-5; tentatively, D is TRBD1 (8 bases). CDR1 and CDR2 from the germline V gene are MNHEY and SVGAGI. The CDR3 totals 13 residues. V lost 9 bases, J lost 5 bases, and 15 bases lay in between. In DNA form, the CDR3 reads TGTGCCAGATCGGACAGGGAGGGAGATACGCAGTATTTT. Translation gives CARSDREGDTQYF.

The chain joins TRBV6-1 to TRBJ2-5, with 7 bases identical to TRBD1. V dropped 1 base and J dropped 5; count of bases not matched to a gene: 4. Per the germline V gene, CDR1 is MNHNS and CDR2 is SASEGT. The length of the CDR3 is 14 residues. CDR3 in amino acids: CASSEEGARETQYF. CDR3 sequence (DNA): TGTGCCAGCAGTGAAGAGGGGGCACGGGAGACCCAGTACTTC.

The chain carries TRBV7-9 and TRBJ2-2, with 10 bases matching TRBD2. Looked up from germline, CDR1 is SEHNR and CDR2 is FQNEAQ (reference sequence). Unmatched junction bases numbered 20, after V lost 8 bases and J lost 5 bases. This CDR3 region has 19 residues. The chain's CDR3 is CASDPENKRGTSVTGELFF. CDR3 in DNA: TGTGCCAGCGATCCCGAAAACAAGAGGGGGACTAGCGTTACCGGGGAGCTGTTTTTT.

This clone was observed a few times. The chain employs TRBV10-1 and TRBJ2-2, with TRBD1 matching 8 bases. V dropped 6 bases and J dropped 5; count of bases not matched to a gene: 8. The germline CDR1 and CDR2 sequences are WNHNN and SYGVQD (reference sequence). This CDR3 spans 15 amino acids. This CDR3 reads CASSRGQGRTGELFF. The DNA of the CDR3 is TGCGCCAGCAGCCGTGGACAGGGCCGAACCGGGGAGCTGTTTTTT.

The chain joins TRBV19 to TRBJ1-5; D is undetermined. The germline gives CDR1 LNHDA, CDR2 SQIVND (reference sequence). The CDR3 length is 14 residues. Trimming cost V 2 bases and J 5 bases, with 10 bases left between them. In DNA form, the CDR3 reads TGTGCCAGTAGTATACGTTCTGCGGATCAGCCCCAGCATTTT. Its protein is CASSIRSADQPQHF.

The count of this clone is one. The rearrangement links TRBV2 to TRBJ1-4; 9 bases agree with TRBD1. Germline-derived CDR1 and CDR2 are SNHLY and FYNNEI. CDR3 length equals 13 residues. J gave up 8 bases and V 10 bases, and 8 bases lay outside the gene matches. The CDR3 loop is CATRQGEVEKLFF. The CDR3 nucleotides are TGTGCCACACGACAGGGGGAGGTGGAAAAACTGTTTTTT.